The sequence of this T cell receptor beta chain was determined in a study of cytomegalovirus exposure and HLA in healthy donors. General study points: An Asian-associated ancestry cluster reportedly showed fewer N-insertions than the approximately 630-donor mean in a later analysis.

The PCR contained 60 Vbeta and 13 Jbeta primers. The repertoire was sequenced with immunoSEQ multiplex PCR; TCRdb's copy has only in-frame clones and lacks some. The sample lists more than 95,000 clones, over 70% occurring once. As for this clone: Its target is unknown.

Germline loops: CDR1 MGHRA, CDR2 YSYEKL. Trimming took 2 bases from V and 4 from J; bases not matched to a gene: 5. The CDR3 totals 15 residues. This chain links TRBV4-1 with TRBJ2-7; the match to TRBD1 covers 10 bases. The sample taken for sequencing was PBMCs. The receptor comes from a male donor in good health and CMV-seronegative. CDR3 amino acids: CASSQPGQGKYEQYF. CDR3 bases: TGCGCCAGCAGCCAACCGGGACAGGGGAAATACGAGCAGTACTTC.